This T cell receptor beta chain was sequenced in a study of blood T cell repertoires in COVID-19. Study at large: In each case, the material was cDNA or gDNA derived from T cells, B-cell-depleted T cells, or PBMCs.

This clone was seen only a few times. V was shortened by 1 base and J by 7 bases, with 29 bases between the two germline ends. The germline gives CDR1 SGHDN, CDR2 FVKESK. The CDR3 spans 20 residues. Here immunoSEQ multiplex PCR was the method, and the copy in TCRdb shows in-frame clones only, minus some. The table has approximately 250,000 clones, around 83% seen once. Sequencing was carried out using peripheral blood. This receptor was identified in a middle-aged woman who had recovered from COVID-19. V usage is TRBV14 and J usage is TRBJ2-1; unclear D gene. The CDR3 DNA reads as TGTGCCAGCAGCCAAGTGGTCTCTTTTACTCGTTCCATTATAAAGAATGAGCAGTTCTTC. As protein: CASSQVVSFTRSIIKNEQFF.